The 9 T cell receptor beta chains given below trace back to one sample, sequenced in a study of tumor-infiltrating lymphocytes in primary liver carcinoma (dated by TCRdb to the late 2010s). Without any cell sorting, total RNA and DNA were extracted together from about 20-30 mg of bulk tissue using the AllPrep DNA/RNA mini kit. The sequencer was an Illumina HiSeq 2500. A constant-region primer and ProtoScript II reverse transcriptase were used to reverse-transcribe TCRbeta-specific cDNA from approximately 500 ng total RNA. Three nested multiplex PCR rounds, following a slightly modified ARM-PCR procedure, were used to build the TCRbeta libraries. Each of the first two PCR rounds ran for approximately 10 cycles using multiplex TRBV1-TRBV30 forward primers together with a Cbeta reverse primer. TCRdb ran its own pipeline on the public reads, namely fastp trimming at Q25 and MiXCR clone calling, and kept in-frame beta chains. Identical CDR3 proteins give one entry, which carries the most common genes and DNA. The sample profile shows 95,000 to 150,000 distinct CDR3 sequences; less than 80% of them were found once. The ten largest clones capture approximately 10% of the sample.

The sequencing sample was made of liver tumor tissue from sampling region 1. The cell subset or site label, read with the paper, signifies: tumor region T1, superior pole. Receptors were obtained from a woman aged 60 to 75 with primary liver carcinoma and hepatitis B virus infection.

This sequence joins TRBV28 and TRBJ2-7; 7 nucleotides agree with TRBD2. V lost 2 bases, J lost 3 bases, and 7 bases stayed unmatched. This CDR3 is 15 amino acids long. Germline assignment: CDR1 MDHEN and CDR2 SYDVKM. The CDR3 region is CASSLQASGLYEQYF. CDR3 coding DNA: TGTGCCAGCAGTTTACAAGCTAGCGGTCTCTACGAGCAGTACTTC. The whole variable domain, remainder taken from reference TRBV28 and TRBJ2-7, is DVKVTQSSRYLVKRTGEKVFLECVQDMDHENMFWYRQDPGLGLRLIYFSYDVKMKEKGDIPEGYSVSREKKERFSLILESASTNQTSMYLCASSLQASGLYEQYFGPGTRLTVT.

A note on this clonotype: Given a much more abundant clone one base away, this may be a read error. It is likely a read error, because the conserved phenylalanine at the end of the CDR3 is missing. The rearrangement links TRBV4-1 to TRBJ1-5, with D perhaps matching TRBD1 (6 bases). Deletions cut 1 base from V and 7 bases from J, with 20 bases between. CDR3 length: 17 residues. Germline V gene data show CDR1 as MGHRA and CDR2 as YSYEKL. The CDR3 DNA is TGCGCCAGCAGCCAAGTACAACAGGGCGGGCGATGGCAGCCCCAGCATCTT. This sequence encodes CASSQVQQGGRWQPQHL.

Points on this clonotype: The junction does not match germline at one end; this may be a read error. The CDR3 loop is CASSSQVGSEALF. In DNA form, the CDR3 reads TGTGCCAGCAGCTCCCAGGTGGGTTCCGAAGCTCTCTTT. The V and J genes are TRBV11-2 and TRBJ1-1; D is unclear. Germline V gene sequence: CDR1 SGHAT, CDR2 FQNNGV. The length of the CDR3 is 13 residues.

V usage is TRBV7-9 and J usage is TRBJ2-2; D gene unclear. Germline loops: CDR1 SEHNR, CDR2 FQNEAQ (reference sequence). The CDR3 is 15 amino acids. The V and J ends lost 6 bases and 6 bases respectively, with 17 bases between them. The CDR3 spells CASRPGSAGAGELFF. The CDR3, as DNA: TGTGCCAGCAGGCCTGGGTCCGCAGGCGCCGGGGAGCTGTTTTTT. Full variable domain (rest looked up from reference TRBV7-9 and TRBJ2-2): DTGVSQNPRHKITKRGQNVTFRCDPISEHNRLYWYRQTLGQGPEFLTYFQNEAQLEKSRLLSDRFSAERPKGSFSTLEIQRTEQGDSAMYLCASRPGSAGAGELFFGEGSRLTVL.

This clonotype was recorded many times. The V gene is TRBV6-6, the J gene TRBJ1-1; D not resolved. Trimming cost V 7 bases and J 5 bases, with 11 bases left between them. There are 12 residues in the CDR3. The germline V gene has CDR1 MNHNY and CDR2 SVGAGI (reference sequence). The CDR3 region is CASKIMETEAFF. CDR3 nucleotides: TGTGCCAGCAAGATCATGGAAACTGAAGCTTTCTTT.

As regards this clonotype: A much more abundant neighbour one base away suggests this may be a read error. The chain combines TRBV5-1 with TRBJ2-7, with D unclear. V was pared by 2 bases and J by 4 bases, with 16 bases between. Germline values: CDR1 SGHRS, CDR2 YFSETQ. The CDR3 contains 15 residues. The CDR3 DNA reads TGCGCCAGCAGCTTTAACCCCGGATCGGAGTACGAGCAGTACTTC. Amino acids: CASSFNPGSEYEQYF.

About this clonotype: Being one base from a much bigger clone, this may be a read error. J is TRBJ2-3 and V is TRBV5-4; no clear D. V lost 0 bases, J lost 5 bases, and 13 bases lay in between. Germline V gene sequence: CDR1 SGHNT, CDR2 YYREEE (reference sequence). There are 15 residues in the CDR3. The CDR3 nucleotides are TGTGCCAGCAGCTTGGACAGTAAATCCATAGATACGCAGTATTTT. It specifies CASSLDSKSIDTQYF.

In regard to this clonotype: Germline is not matched at one junction end, which may reflect a read error. V and J are TRBV11-2 and TRBJ2-3; possibly TRBD2 for D (5 bases). The CDR3 is 14 amino acids. Germline CDR1 is SGHAT and CDR2 is FQNNGV. In DNA form, the CDR3 reads TGTGCCAGCAGTTTAGTTGGGAGCGCAGATACACTGTATTTT. Its translation: CASSLVGSADTLYF.

The chain employs TRBV5-1 and TRBJ2-1, with 9 bases lining up with TRBD2. The junction had 9 bases not matched to a gene; V was cut back by 1 base and J by 7 bases. The germline gives CDR1 SGHRS, CDR2 YFSETQ. The CDR3 consists of 16 residues. The CDR3 region has the DNA TGCGCCAGCAGCTTGATGGCGGGAGGGCCGGGGAATGAGCAGTTCTTC. Translating gives CASSLMAGGPGNEQFF.